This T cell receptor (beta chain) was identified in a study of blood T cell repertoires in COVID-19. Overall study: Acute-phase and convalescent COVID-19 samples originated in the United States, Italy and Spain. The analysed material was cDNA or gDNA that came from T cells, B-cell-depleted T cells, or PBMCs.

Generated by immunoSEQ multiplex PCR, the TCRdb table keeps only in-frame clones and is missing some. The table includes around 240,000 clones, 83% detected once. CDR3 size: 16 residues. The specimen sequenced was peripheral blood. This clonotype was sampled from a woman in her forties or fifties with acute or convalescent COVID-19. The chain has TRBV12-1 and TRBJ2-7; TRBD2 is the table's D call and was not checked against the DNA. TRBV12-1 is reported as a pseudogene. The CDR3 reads CASSFDRLAGPTEQYF. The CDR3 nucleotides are TGTGCCAGCAGCTTTGATAGACTAGCGGGACCGACCGAGCAGTACTTC.